The subject of this entry is one T cell receptor (beta chain). The antigen is unknown. An Oncomine TCR Beta short-read assay was used to sequence the DNA from cultured CD4+ T cells. Using its own MiXCR run on the PCR reads, TCRdb lists one record per CDR3 protein. The data show 9,500 to 13,000 distinct CDR3 sequences, roughly 42% seen once. The treatment: roughly nine-day PBMC culture with coronavirus spike peptide pools or control peptides (ViraFEST assay). Expansion of antigen-specific T cells with peptide pools by ViraFEST preceded sequencing of TCRs. This entry is derived from a study of vaccination and CD4 T cells after COVID-19. Background on the study: Diagnosis preceded the drawing of post-COVID samples by a median roughly 93 days (range 35 to 161). Overlapping spike peptides from SARS-CoV-2, HCoV-NL63, HCoV-OC43 and HCoV-229E served to stimulate the cells.

This CDR3 has 12 amino acids. The V end lost 3 bases, the J end lost 4 bases, and 7 bases lay between the germline ends. The germline V gene has CDR1 SGHDT and CDR2 YYEEEE. Study-wide points: It was observed that, in convalescent patients, a median roughly 85% of reactive clones arose only post-vaccination.

The sequence was collected from a human donor who had recovered from COVID-19. The gene calls are TRBV5-6 and TRBJ1-2; D is ambiguous. Sequencing was performed on CD4+ T cells from blood, cultured in vitro. The CDR3 region has the DNA TGTGCCAGCAGCTCATCGTCCTATGGCTACACCTTC. Protein product: CASSSSSYGYTF.